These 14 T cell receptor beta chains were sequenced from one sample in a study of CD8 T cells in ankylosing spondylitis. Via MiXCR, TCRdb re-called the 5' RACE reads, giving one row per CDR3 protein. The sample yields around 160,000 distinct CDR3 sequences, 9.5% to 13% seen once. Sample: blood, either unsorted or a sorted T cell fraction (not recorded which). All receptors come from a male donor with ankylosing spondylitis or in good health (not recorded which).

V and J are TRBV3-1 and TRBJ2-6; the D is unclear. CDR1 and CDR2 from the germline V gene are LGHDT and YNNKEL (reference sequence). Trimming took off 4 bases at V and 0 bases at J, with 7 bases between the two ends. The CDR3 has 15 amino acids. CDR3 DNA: TGTGCCAGCAGCCCCGTAGCCTCTGGGGCCAACGTCCTGACTTTC. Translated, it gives CASSPVASGANVLTF.

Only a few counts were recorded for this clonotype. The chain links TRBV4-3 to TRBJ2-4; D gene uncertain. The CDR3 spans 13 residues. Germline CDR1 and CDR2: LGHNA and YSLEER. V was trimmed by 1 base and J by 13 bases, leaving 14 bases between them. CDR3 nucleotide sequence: TGCGCCAGCAGCCAAGCTCACGGGTCGTACCAGTACTTC. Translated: CASSQAHGSYQYF.

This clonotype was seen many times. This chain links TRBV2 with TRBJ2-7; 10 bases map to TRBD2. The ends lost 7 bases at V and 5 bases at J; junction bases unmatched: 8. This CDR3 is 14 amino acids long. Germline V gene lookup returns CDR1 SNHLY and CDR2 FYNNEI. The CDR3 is CASIERGGLDEQYF. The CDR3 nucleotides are TGTGCCAGCATCGAGCGGGGGGGCCTCGACGAGCAGTACTTC.

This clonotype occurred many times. CDR3 residues: CASSLYQGDEKLFF. The CDR3 DNA is TGTGCCAGCAGCTTGTATCAGGGGGATGAAAAACTGTTTTTT. The V gene is TRBV5-5, the J gene TRBJ1-4; the match to TRBD1 covers 7 bases. The ends lost 1 base at V and 6 bases at J; junction bases unmatched: 3. The length of the CDR3 is 14 residues. In germline, CDR1 is SGHKS, CDR2 YYEKEE (reference sequence).

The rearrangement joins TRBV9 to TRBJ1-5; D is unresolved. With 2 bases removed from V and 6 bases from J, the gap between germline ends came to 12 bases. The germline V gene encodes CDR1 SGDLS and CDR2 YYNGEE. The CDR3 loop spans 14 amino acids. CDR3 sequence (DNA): TGTGCCAGCAGCGTGGATGAAGGATTTCAGCCCCAGCATTTT. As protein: CASSVDEGFQPQHF.

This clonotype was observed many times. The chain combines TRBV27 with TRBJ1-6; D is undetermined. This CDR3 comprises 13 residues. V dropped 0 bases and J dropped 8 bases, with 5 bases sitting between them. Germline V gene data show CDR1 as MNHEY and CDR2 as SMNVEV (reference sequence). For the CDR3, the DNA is TGTGCCAGCAGTTTATCCCCCGATTCACCCCTCCACTTT. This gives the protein CASSLSPDSPLHF.

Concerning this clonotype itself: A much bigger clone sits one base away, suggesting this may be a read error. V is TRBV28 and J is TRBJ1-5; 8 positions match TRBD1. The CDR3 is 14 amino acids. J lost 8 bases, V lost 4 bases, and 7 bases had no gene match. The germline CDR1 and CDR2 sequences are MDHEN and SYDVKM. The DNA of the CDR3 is TGTGCCAGCAGTTCGGCAGGGGGCTTGGAGCCCCAGCATTTT. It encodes CASSSAGGLEPQHF.

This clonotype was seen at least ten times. DNA for the CDR3: TGTGCCAGCAGTTTTCCGGGACAGCGCTCCCCATACGAGCAGTACTTC. This gives the protein CASSFPGQRSPYEQYF. V and J are TRBV28 and TRBJ2-7, with 7 bases matching TRBD1. The V segment lost 3 bases and the J segment 4 bases; nucleotides outside the gene matches: 12. The CDR3 consists of 16 residues. Germline CDR1 and CDR2: MDHEN and SYDVKM.

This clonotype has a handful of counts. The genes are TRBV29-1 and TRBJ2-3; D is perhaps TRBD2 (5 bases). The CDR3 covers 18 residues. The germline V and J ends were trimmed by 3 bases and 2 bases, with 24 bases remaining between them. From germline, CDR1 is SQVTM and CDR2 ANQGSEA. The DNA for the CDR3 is TGCAGCGTTGATACCTCGCGGGCGGCCGAAAGATCCACAGATACGCAGTATTTT. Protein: CSVDTSRAAERSTDTQYF.

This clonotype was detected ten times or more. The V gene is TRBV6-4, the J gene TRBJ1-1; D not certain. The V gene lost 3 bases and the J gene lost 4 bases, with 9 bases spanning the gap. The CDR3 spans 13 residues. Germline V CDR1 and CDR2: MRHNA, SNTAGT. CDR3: CASSESFGTEAFF. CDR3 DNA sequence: TGTGCCAGCAGTGAATCCTTTGGCACTGAAGCTTTCTTT.

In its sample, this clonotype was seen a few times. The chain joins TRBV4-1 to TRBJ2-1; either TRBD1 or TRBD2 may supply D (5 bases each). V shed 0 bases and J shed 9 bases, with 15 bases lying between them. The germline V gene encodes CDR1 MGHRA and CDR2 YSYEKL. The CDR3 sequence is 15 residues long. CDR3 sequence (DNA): TGCGCCAGCAGCCAAGAAGGCTACCTTGGGGGTGAGCAGTTCTTC. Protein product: CASSQEGYLGGEQFF.

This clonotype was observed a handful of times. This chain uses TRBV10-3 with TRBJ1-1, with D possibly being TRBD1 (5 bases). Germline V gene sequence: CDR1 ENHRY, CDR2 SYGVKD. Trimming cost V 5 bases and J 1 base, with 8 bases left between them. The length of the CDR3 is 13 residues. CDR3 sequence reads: CAISTGGNTEAFF. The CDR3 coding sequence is TGTGCCATCAGTACAGGAGGGAACACTGAAGCTTTCTTT.

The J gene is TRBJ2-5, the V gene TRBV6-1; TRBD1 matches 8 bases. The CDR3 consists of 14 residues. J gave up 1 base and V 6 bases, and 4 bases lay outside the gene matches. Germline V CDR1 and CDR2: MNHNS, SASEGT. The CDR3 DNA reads TGTGCCAGCAGAGCGGACAGGGTCCAAGAGACCCAGTACTTC. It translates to CASRADRVQETQYF.

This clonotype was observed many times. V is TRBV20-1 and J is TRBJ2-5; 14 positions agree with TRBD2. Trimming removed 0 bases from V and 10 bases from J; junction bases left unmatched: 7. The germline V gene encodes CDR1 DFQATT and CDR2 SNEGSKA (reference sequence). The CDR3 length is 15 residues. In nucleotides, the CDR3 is TGCAGTGCTAGAGACAAGGGACTAGCGGGAGTTGTCCAGTACTTC. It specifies CSARDKGLAGVVQYF.